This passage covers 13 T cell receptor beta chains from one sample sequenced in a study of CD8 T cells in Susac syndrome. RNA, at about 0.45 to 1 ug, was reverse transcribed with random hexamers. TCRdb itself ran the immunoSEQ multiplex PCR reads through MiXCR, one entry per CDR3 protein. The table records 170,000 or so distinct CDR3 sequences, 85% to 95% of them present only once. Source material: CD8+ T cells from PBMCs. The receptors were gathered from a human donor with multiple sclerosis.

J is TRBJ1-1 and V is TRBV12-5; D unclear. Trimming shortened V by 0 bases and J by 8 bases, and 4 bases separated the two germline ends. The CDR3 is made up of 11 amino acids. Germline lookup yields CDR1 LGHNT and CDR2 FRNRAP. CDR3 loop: CASGLVREAFF. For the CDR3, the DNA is TGTGCTAGTGGTTTGGTACGGGAAGCTTTCTTT.

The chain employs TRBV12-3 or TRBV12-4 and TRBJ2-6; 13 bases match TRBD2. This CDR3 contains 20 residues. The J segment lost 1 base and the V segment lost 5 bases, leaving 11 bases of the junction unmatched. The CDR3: CASSPGLAGADISGANVLTF. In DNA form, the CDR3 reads TGTGCCAGCAGTCCCGGACTAGCGGGAGCAGACATATCTGGGGCCAACGTCCTGACTTTC.

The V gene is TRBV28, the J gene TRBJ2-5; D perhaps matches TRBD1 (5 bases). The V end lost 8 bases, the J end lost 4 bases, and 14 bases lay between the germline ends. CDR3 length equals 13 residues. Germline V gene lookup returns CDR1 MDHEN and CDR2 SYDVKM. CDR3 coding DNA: TGTGCCAGCCGCCGGTGGGGCGGAGAGACCCAGTACTTC. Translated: CASRRWGGETQYF.

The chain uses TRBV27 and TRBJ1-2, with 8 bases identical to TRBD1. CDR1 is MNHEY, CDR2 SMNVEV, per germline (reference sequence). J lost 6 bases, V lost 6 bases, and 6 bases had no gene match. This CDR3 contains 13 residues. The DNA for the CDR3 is TGTGCCAGCAGGGACAGGGTTGTGGATGGCTACACCTTC. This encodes CASRDRVVDGYTF.

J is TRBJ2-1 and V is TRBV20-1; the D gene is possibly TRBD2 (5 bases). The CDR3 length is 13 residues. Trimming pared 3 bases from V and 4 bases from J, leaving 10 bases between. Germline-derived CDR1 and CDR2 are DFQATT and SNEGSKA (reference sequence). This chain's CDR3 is CSASSGTYNEQFF. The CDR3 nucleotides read TGCAGTGCTAGCAGCGGCACGTACAATGAGCAGTTCTTC.

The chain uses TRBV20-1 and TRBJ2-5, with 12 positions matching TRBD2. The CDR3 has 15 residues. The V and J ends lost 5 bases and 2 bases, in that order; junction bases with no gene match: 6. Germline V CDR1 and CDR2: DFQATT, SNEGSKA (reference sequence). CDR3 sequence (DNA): TGCAGTGCTGACCCACTAGCGGGGGGACAAGAGACCCAGTACTTC. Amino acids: CSADPLAGGQETQYF.

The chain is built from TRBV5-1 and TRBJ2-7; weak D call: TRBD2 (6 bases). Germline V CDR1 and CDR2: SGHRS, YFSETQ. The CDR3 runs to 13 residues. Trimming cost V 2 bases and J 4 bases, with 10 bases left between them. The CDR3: CASSFEGGYEQYF. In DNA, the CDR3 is TGCGCCAGCAGCTTTGAGGGAGGATACGAGCAGTACTTC.

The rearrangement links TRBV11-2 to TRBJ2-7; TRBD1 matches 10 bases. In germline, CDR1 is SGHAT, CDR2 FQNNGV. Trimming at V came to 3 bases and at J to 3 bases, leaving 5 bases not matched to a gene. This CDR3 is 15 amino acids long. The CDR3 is CASSFPGQGDYEQYF. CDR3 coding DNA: TGTGCCAGCAGCTTTCCCGGACAGGGGGACTACGAGCAGTACTTC.

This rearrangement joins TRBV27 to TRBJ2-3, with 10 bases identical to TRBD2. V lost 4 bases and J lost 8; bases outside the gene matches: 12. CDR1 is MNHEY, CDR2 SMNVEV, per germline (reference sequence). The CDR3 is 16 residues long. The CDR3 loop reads CASSSAGLAEGGTQYF. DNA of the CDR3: TGTGCCAGCAGTTCCGCCGGACTAGCGGAGGGGGGTACGCAGTATTTT.

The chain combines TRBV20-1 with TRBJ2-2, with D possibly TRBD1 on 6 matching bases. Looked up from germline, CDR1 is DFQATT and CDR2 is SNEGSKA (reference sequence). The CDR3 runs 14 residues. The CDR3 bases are TGCAGCCCTACACAGGGTGCGAACACCGGGGAGCTGTTTTTT. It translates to CSPTQGANTGELFF.

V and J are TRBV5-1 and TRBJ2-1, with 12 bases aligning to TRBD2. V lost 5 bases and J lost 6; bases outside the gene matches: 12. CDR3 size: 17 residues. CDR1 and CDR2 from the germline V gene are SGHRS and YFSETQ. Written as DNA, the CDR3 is TGCGCCAGCAGTTACGGACTAGCGGGACTAGTCGTCAATGAGCAGTTCTTC. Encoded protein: CASSYGLAGLVVNEQFF.

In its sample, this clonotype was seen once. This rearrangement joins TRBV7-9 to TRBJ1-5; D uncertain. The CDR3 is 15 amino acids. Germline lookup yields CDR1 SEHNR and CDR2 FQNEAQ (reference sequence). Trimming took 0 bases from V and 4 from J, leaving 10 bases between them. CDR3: CASSLAPGDNQPQHF. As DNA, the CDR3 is TGTGCCAGCAGCTTAGCCCCGGGTGATAATCAGCCCCAGCATTTT.

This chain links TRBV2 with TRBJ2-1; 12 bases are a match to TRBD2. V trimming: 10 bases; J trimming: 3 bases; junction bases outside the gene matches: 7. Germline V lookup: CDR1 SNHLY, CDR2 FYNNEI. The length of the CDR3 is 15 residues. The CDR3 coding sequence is TGTGCCAACCCTCCGGGACTAGCGGGCTACAATGAGCAGTTCTTC. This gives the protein CANPPGLAGYNEQFF.